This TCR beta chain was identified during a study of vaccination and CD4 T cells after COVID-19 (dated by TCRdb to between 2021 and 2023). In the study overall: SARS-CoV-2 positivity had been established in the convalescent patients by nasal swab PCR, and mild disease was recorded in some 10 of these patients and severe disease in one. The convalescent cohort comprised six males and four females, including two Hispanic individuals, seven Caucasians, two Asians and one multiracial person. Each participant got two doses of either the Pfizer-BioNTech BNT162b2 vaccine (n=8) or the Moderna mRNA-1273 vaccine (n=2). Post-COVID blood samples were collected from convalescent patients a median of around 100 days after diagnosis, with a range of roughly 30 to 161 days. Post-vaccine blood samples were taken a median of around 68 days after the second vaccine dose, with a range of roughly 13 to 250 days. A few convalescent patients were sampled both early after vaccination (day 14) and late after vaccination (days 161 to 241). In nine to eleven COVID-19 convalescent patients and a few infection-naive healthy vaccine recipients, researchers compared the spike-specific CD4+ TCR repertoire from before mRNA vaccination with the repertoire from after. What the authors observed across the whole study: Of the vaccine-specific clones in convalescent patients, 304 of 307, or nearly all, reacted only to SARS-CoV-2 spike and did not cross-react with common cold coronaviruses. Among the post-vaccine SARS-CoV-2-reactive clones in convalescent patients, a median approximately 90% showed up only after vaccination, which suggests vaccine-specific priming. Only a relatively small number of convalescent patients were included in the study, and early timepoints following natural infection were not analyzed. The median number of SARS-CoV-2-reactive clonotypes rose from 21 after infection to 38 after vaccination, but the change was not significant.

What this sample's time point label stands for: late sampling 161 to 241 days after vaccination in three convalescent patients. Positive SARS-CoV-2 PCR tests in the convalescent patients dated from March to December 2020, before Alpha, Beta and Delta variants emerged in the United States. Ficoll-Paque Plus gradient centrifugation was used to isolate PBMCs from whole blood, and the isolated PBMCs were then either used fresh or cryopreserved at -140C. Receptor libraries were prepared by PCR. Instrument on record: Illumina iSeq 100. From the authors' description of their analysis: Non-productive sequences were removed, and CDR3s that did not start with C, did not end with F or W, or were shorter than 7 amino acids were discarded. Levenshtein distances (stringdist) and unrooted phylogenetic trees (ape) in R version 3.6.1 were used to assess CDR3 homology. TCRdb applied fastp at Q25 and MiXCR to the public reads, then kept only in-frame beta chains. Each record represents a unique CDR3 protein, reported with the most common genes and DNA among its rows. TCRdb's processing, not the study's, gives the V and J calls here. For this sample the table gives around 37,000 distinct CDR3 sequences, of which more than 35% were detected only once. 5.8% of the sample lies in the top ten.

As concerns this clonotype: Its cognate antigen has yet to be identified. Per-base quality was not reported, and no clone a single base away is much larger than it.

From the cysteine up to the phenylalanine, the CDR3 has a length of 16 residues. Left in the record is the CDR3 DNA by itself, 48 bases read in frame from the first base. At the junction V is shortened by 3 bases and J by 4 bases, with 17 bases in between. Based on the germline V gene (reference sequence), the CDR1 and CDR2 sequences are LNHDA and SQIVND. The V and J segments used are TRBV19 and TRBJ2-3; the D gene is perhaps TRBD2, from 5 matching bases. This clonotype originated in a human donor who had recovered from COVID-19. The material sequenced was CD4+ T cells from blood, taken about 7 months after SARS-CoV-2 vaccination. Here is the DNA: TGTGCCAGTAGTATGCGACGTGGGAGTCCCCCAGATACGCAGTATTTT. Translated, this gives CASSMRRGSPPDTQYF.